Presented here are 32 T cell receptor beta chains from one specimen sequenced in a study of CD8 T cells in ankylosing spondylitis. TCRdb used MiXCR to reprocess the 5' RACE reads, holding one entry per CDR3 protein. The profile covers 700,000 or so distinct CDR3 sequences, with 15% to 20% appearing a single time and about a fifth taken by the ten largest. These receptors lack a known antigen. General observations from the study: Made up of about eight highly homologous variants, a TCR beta motif appeared characteristic of ankylosing spondylitis blood.

What was sequenced was blood, either unsorted or a sorted T cell fraction (not recorded which). All receptors come from a male donor with ankylosing spondylitis.

This clonotype was picked up a small number of times. The chain carries TRBV4-1 and TRBJ2-1, with D possibly being TRBD1 or TRBD2 (5 bases each). The CDR3 sequence is 14 residues long. Germline assignment: CDR1 MGHRA and CDR2 YSYEKL. With 0 bases removed from V and 10 bases from J, the gap between germline ends came to 13 bases. The CDR3 DNA sequence: TGCGCCAGCAGCCAAGATCTCGAGGGGTGGGAGCAGTTCTTC. Translated, it gives CASSQDLEGWEQFF.

The CDR3, as DNA: TGCAGTGCTGCGGGGGGGGATTCAGGGTACGAGCAGTACTTC. It yields the protein CSAAGGDSGYEQYF. The V call is TRBV20-1, the J call TRBJ2-7; the match to TRBD2 covers 9 bases. V lost 5 bases and J lost 4; bases outside the gene matches: 9. Per the germline V gene, CDR1 is DFQATT and CDR2 is SNEGSKA (reference sequence). This CDR3 has 14 residues.

The chain links TRBV28 to TRBJ2-7; TRBD1 agrees at 9 bases. With V trimmed by 2 bases and J by 5 bases, 13 bases remained unmatched. The CDR3 totals 17 residues. Looked up from germline, CDR1 is MDHEN and CDR2 is SYDVKM. The CDR3: CASSLVQLRDRADEQYF. The CDR3 DNA reads as TGTGCCAGCAGTTTAGTTCAGCTTCGGGACAGGGCTGACGAGCAGTACTTC.

This clonotype has a count of ten or more. V and J are TRBV3-1 and TRBJ2-7; 7 bases fit TRBD2. J was trimmed by 6 bases and V by 1 base; bases with no gene match: 9. The CDR3 runs 15 residues. The germline V gene encodes CDR1 LGHDT and CDR2 YNNKEL (reference sequence). The chain's CDR3 is CASSQGFEGGPEQYF. The CDR3 DNA reads as TGTGCCAGCAGCCAAGGATTCGAGGGAGGGCCCGAGCAGTACTTC.

CDR3 residues: CSASSGLVRTYEQYF. The CDR3 DNA reads as TGCAGTGCTAGCTCGGGACTAGTAAGGACCTACGAGCAGTACTTC. The rearrangement joins TRBV20-1 to TRBJ2-7; TRBD2 agrees at 8 bases. V shed 3 bases, J shed 2 bases, and the junction held 9 bases outside the gene matches. CDR1 and CDR2 (germline): DFQATT, SNEGSKA (reference sequence). The length of the CDR3 is 15 residues.

The sample holds a few counts of this clonotype. The chain links TRBV12-3 or TRBV12-4 to TRBJ1-3; 7 positions match TRBD1. There are 14 residues in the CDR3. After removal of 7 bases from V and 4 bases from J, the junction contained 7 bases not matched to a gene. The CDR3, as DNA: TGTGCCAGCACCAGCACAGGGGAAGGAAACACCATATATTTT. Residues: CASTSTGEGNTIYF.

This clonotype was found a few times. The chain carries TRBV3-1 and TRBJ2-5; D may be TRBD2 (6 bases). This CDR3 spans 11 amino acids. Per the germline V gene, CDR1 is LGHDT and CDR2 is YNNKEL (reference sequence). V lost 5 bases and J 9 bases, leaving 10 bases between the germline ends. The CDR3 DNA reads TGTGCCAGCAGCGGGACGGGAGCCCAGTACTTC. This encodes CASSGTGAQYF.

The sample holds a few counts of this clonotype. J is TRBJ2-7 and V is TRBV7-8, with D hard to call. V lost 5 bases and J 4 bases, leaving 9 bases between the germline ends. Looked up from germline, CDR1 is SGHVS and CDR2 is FQNEAQ. This CDR3 is 12 amino acids long. CDR3 in DNA: TGTGCCAGCAGCGCATACCCATACGAGCAGTACTTC. Protein sequence: CASSAYPYEQYF. Supplemented by reference TRBV7-8 and TRBJ2-7, the full variable domain reads GAGVSQSPRYKVAKRGQDVALRCDPISGHVSLFWYQQALGQGPEFLTYFQNEAQLDKSGLPSDRFFAERPEGSVSTLKIQRTQQEDSAVYLCASSAYPYEQYFGPGTRLTVT.

This clonotype was seen a few times. V usage is TRBV25-1 and J usage is TRBJ2-5; D possibly corresponds to TRBD1 (5 bases). Germline CDR1 MGHDK, CDR2 SYGVNS. Trimming cost V 1 base and J 2 bases, with 11 bases left between them. The CDR3 covers 15 residues. Here the CDR3 DNA reads TGTGCCAGCAGTGAATTTAAGGGGATTCAAGAGACCCAGTACTTC. It translates to CASSEFKGIQETQYF. The complete variable domain, with remaining parts taken from reference TRBV25-1 and TRBJ2-5, reads EADIYQTPRYLVIGTGKKITLECSQTMGHDKMYWYQQDPGMELHLIHYSYGVNSTEKGDLSSESTVSRIRTEHFPLTLESARPSHTSQYLCASSEFKGIQETQYFGPGTRLLVL.

The chain joins TRBV20-1 to TRBJ2-1; 8 bases are a match to TRBD2. This CDR3 has 15 residues. In germline, CDR1 is DFQATT, CDR2 SNEGSKA (reference sequence). The trim removed 0 bases at V and 6 bases at J, leaving 7 bases unmatched. The CDR3 protein is CSARDPGGAGNEQFF. CDR3 nucleotide sequence: TGCAGTGCTAGAGATCCGGGGGGGGCGGGCAATGAGCAGTTCTTC.

This clonotype was recorded many times. J is TRBJ1-1 and V is TRBV25-1; a possible D gene is TRBD1 (6 bases). V shed 7 bases and J shed 4 bases, with 16 bases lying between them. The CDR3 has 14 amino acids. Per the germline V gene, CDR1 is MGHDK and CDR2 is SYGVNS. The CDR3 coding sequence is TGTGCCAGCAAAGCCAGGGGTGAGGGCACTGAAGCTTTCTTT. This codes for CASKARGEGTEAFF.

The chain combines TRBV28 with TRBJ1-1; D is unresolved. Germline V gene sequence: CDR1 MDHEN, CDR2 SYDVKM. The CDR3 extends over 13 amino acids. The V gene lost 6 bases and the J gene lost 2 bases, with 10 bases spanning the gap. In DNA form, the CDR3 reads TGTGCCAGCAGGCCGGGCAAAAACACTGAAGCTTTCTTT. It codes for CASRPGKNTEAFF.

The gene calls are TRBV6-1 and TRBJ2-5; 10 bases align to TRBD2. Germline V CDR1 and CDR2: MNHNS, SASEGT. The CDR3 runs 15 residues. The V gene end was trimmed by 4 bases and the J gene end by 5 bases; junction bases not matched to a gene: 7. CDR3 sequence reads: CASSAPGTSAETQYF. The CDR3 DNA reads as TGTGCCAGCAGTGCCCCCGGGACTAGCGCCGAGACCCAGTACTTC.

The J gene is TRBJ2-3, the V gene TRBV3-1, with D unclear. V lost 3 bases and J 4 bases, leaving 5 bases between the germline ends. The CDR3 totals 12 residues. Germline CDR1 and CDR2: LGHDT and YNNKEL (reference sequence). CDR3 nucleotides: TGTGCCAGCAGCCAGGCCCCAGATACGCAGTATTTT. Protein: CASSQAPDTQYF.

This clonotype has at least ten counts. The chain has TRBV12-3 or TRBV12-4 and TRBJ2-2; D is perhaps TRBD2 (5 bases). With 5 bases removed from V and 7 bases from J, the gap between germline ends came to 17 bases. The CDR3 sequence is 15 residues long. As DNA, the CDR3 is TGTGCCAGCAGTCCTATGTCGGGGTTAGGCGGGGAGCTGTTTTTT. Encoded protein: CASSPMSGLGGELFF.

This clonotype occurred a few times. The V and J genes are TRBV4-1 and TRBJ2-7; D not resolved. Trimming took 0 bases from V and 6 from J, leaving 15 bases between them. This CDR3 has 15 amino acids. Germline-derived CDR1 and CDR2 are MGHRA and YSYEKL. This CDR3 is CASSQDVGNQAEQYF. The CDR3 nucleotides are TGCGCCAGCAGCCAAGATGTGGGGAACCAGGCCGAGCAGTACTTC.

This chain connects TRBV10-3 to TRBJ2-7; no reliable D call. V lost 2 bases to trimming and J lost 6 bases, with 14 bases between them. The length of the CDR3 is 14 residues. In germline, CDR1 is ENHRY, CDR2 SYGVKD. The chain's CDR3 is CAISEPIGLAEQYF. The CDR3 region has the DNA TGTGCCATCAGTGAGCCGATAGGTCTTGCCGAGCAGTACTTC.

This clonotype was seen ten or more times. The chain is built from TRBV12-3 or TRBV12-4 and TRBJ1-5; TRBD1 aligns across 10 bases. V lost 4 bases to trimming and J lost 7 bases; unmatched junction nucleotides: 4. The CDR3 has 14 amino acids. Written as DNA, the CDR3 is TGTGCCAGCAGTTACGGGACAGGGGACCAGCCCCAGCATTTT. The encoded protein is CASSYGTGDQPQHF.

V and J are TRBV20-1 and TRBJ1-1; the D gene is possibly TRBD1 (5 bases). Per germline, CDR1 DFQATT and CDR2 SNEGSKA (reference sequence). CDR3 length: 14 amino acids. V was pared by 7 bases and J by 0 bases, with 15 bases between. CDR3: CSVVRADMNTEAFF. The CDR3 DNA reads TGCAGTGTAGTCAGGGCAGACATGAACACTGAAGCTTTCTTT.

This clonotype has at least ten counts. J is TRBJ2-1 and V is TRBV7-2; a weak D match, TRBD1 (5 bases). With 3 bases removed from V and 5 bases from J, the gap between germline ends came to 8 bases. The length of the CDR3 is 13 residues. CDR1 and CDR2 from the germline V gene are SGHTA and FQGNSA. The CDR3, as DNA: TGTGCCAGCAGCTTCCGCAGGGACAATGAGCAGTTCTTC. Translating it yields CASSFRRDNEQFF.

The CDR3 sequence is CASSSPGSEDEQYF. CDR3 sequence (DNA): TGCGCCAGCAGCTCACCCGGGAGTGAGGACGAGCAGTACTTC. The chain links TRBV5-1 to TRBJ2-7; D perhaps matches TRBD2 (6 bases). This CDR3 has 14 amino acids. CDR1 and CDR2 from the germline V gene are SGHRS and YFSETQ. The germline V and J ends were trimmed by 3 bases and 5 bases, with 15 bases remaining between them.

J is TRBJ2-1 and V is TRBV11-2; 8 bases are a match to TRBD2. CDR1 is SGHAT, CDR2 FQNNGV, per germline. The CDR3 length is 16 residues. V dropped 3 bases and J dropped 3; count of bases not matched to a gene: 7. The DNA of the CDR3 is TGTGCCAGCAGCTTTGGTTTCGGGGGGGGCTACAATGAGCAGTTCTTC. This sequence encodes CASSFGFGGGYNEQFF.

This chain uses TRBV4-3 with TRBJ2-1; D is ambiguous. Germline CDR1 LGHNA, CDR2 YSLEER. The CDR3 covers 16 residues. V was clipped by 0 bases and J by 0 bases, with 9 bases between them. CDR3 residues: CASSQDRATSYNEQFF. DNA of the CDR3: TGCGCCAGCAGCCAAGATCGGGCTACCTCCTACAATGAGCAGTTCTTC.

The chain has TRBV28 and TRBJ1-1; 7 bases are shared with TRBD1. This CDR3 region has 12 residues. From germline, CDR1 is MDHEN and CDR2 SYDVKM. V lost 6 bases, J lost 5 bases, and 3 bases stayed unmatched. In DNA form, the CDR3 reads TGTGCCAGCAGGGAACAGGGGACTGAAGCTTTCTTT. Its translation: CASREQGTEAFF.

This clonotype has only a few counts. The V and J genes are TRBV11-2 and TRBJ1-2; 9 nucleotides match TRBD1. V lost 4 bases to trimming and J lost 2 bases; unmatched junction nucleotides: 8. Germline V gene data show CDR1 as SGHAT and CDR2 as FQNNGV. The CDR3 consists of 16 residues. CDR3: CASSSPRTGENYGYTF. CDR3 in DNA: TGTGCCAGCAGCTCCCCCCGGACAGGGGAGAACTATGGCTACACCTTC. Looking up the rest from reference TRBV11-2 and TRBJ1-2 gives the full variable domain: EAGVAQSPRYKIIEKRQSVAFWCNPISGHATLYWYQQILGQGPKLLIQFQNNGVVDDSQLPKDRFSAERLKGVDSTLKIQPAKLEDSAVYLCASSSPRTGENYGYTFGSGTRLTVV.

In its sample, this clonotype was seen a few times. The gene calls are TRBV2 and TRBJ1-2, with D unclear. CDR1 is SNHLY and CDR2 is FYNNEI in the germline V gene. The CDR3 runs to 14 residues. Trimming left V 2 bases short and J 3 bases short, with 10 bases between. CDR3 nucleotide sequence: TGTGCCAGCAGTGAATCGGCAGACTACTATGGCTACACCTTC. This codes for CASSESADYYGYTF.

The chain is built from TRBV7-2 and TRBJ2-6; D gene uncertain. This CDR3 has 15 amino acids. Germline V CDR1 and CDR2: SGHTA, FQGNSA. V was trimmed by 4 bases and J by 0 bases, leaving 7 bases between them. DNA of the CDR3: TGTGCCAGCAGCTCAGTTTCCTCTGGGGCCAACGTCCTGACTTTC. Translating it yields CASSSVSSGANVLTF.

This clonotype has just a few counts. CDR3 sequence reads: CASSLEGGTNTGELFF. In DNA, the CDR3 is TGTGCCAGCAGCTTGGAGGGAGGGACTAACACCGGGGAGCTGTTTTTT. The V call is TRBV7-2, the J call TRBJ2-2, with 7 nucleotides matching TRBD2. The length of the CDR3 is 16 residues. V was clipped by 3 bases and J by 2 bases; unmatched bases: 6. CDR1 SGHTA and CDR2 FQGNSA come from the germline V gene.

This chain connects TRBV12-3 or TRBV12-4 to TRBJ1-5; no firm D call. V shed 8 bases and J shed 0 bases, with 11 bases lying between them. This CDR3 region has 14 residues. CDR3 amino acids: CASLIGNSNQPQHF. The CDR3 nucleotides are TGTGCCAGCCTCATCGGCAATAGCAATCAGCCCCAGCATTTT.

This clonotype occurred many times. This chain uses TRBV7-8 with TRBJ2-1, with D unclear. Per germline, CDR1 SGHVS and CDR2 FQNEAQ. CDR3 length equals 14 residues. V lost 1 base and J lost 6, with 10 bases in between. The CDR3 region has the DNA TGTGCCAGCAGCTTAGTTGGGCCGGGCAATGAGCAGTTCTTC. Translated: CASSLVGPGNEQFF.

V gene TRBV15 combines with J gene TRBJ2-1; D is perhaps TRBD2 (7 bases). The CDR3 sequence is 12 residues long. The germline V and J ends were trimmed by 5 bases and 9 bases, with 11 bases remaining between them. The germline V gene encodes CDR1 LNHNV and CDR2 YYDKDF (reference sequence). The CDR3 DNA sequence: TGTGCCACCAGCCTCGGGGGGCTTGAGCAGTTCTTC. The encoded protein is CATSLGGLEQFF.

The chain combines TRBV29-1 with TRBJ2-1; D not certain. The CDR3 runs 16 residues. CDR1 and CDR2 (germline): SQVTM, ANQGSEA. With 3 bases removed from V and 0 bases from J, the gap between germline ends came to 15 bases. As DNA, the CDR3 is TGCAGCGTTGAGCTGATAGCTCATTCCTCCTACAATGAGCAGTTCTTC. This translates into CSVELIAHSSYNEQFF.